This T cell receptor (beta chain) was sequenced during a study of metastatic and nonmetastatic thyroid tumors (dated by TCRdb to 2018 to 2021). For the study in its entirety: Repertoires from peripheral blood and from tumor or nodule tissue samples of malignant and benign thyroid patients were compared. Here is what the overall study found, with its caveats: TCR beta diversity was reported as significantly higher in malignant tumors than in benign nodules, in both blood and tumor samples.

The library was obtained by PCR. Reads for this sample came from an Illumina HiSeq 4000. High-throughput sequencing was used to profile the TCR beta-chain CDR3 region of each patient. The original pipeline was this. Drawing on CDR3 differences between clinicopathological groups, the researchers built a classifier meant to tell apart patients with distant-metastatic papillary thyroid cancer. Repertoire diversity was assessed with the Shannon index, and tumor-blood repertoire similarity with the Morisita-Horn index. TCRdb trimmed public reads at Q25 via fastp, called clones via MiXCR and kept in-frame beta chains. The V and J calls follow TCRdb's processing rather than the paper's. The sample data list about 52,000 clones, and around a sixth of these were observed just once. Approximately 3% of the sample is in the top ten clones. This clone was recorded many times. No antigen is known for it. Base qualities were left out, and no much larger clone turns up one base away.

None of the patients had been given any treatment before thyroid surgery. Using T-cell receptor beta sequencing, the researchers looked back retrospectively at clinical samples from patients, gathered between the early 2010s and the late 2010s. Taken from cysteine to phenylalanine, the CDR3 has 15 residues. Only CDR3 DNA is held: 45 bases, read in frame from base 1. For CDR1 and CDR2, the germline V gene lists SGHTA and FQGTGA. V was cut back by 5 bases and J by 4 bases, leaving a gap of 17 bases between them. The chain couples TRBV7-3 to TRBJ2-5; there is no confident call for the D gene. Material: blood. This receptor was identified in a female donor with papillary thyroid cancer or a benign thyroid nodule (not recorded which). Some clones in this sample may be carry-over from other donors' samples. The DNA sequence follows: TGTGCCAGCAGCCCAAGTGGGCCCTGGGGAGAGACCCAGTACTTC. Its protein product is CASSPSGPWGETQYF.